One sample yielded the 14 T cell receptor beta chains listed below, sequenced in a study of T cell repertoires in cytomegalovirus infection. Via MiXCR, TCRdb re-called the reads, giving one row per CDR3 protein. The sample contains fewer than 350,000 distinct CDR3 sequences, roughly a sixth of which appear only once. The sequenced material came from PBMCs. The origin of the receptors is a human donor in good health (CMV status not recorded). Some clones in this sample may be carry-over from other donors' samples.

This clonotype was recorded a few times. The chain is built from TRBV29-1 and TRBJ1-1; 8 bases fit TRBD1. Looked up from germline, CDR1 is SQVTM and CDR2 is ANQGSEA. The CDR3 has 13 amino acids. After removal of 6 bases from V and 1 base from J, the junction contained 4 bases not matched to a gene. CDR3 DNA: TGCAGCGTGAGGGGACAGGCGAACACTGAAGCTTTCTTT. Protein: CSVRGQANTEAFF.

The chain recombines TRBV9 with TRBJ2-5, with TRBD2 matching over 10 bases. J lost 4 bases, V lost 1 base, and 7 bases had no gene match. Per the germline V gene, CDR1 is SGDLS and CDR2 is YYNGEE. The CDR3 length is 16 residues. CDR3 bases: TGTGCCAGCAGCGTATCGGCTAGCGGGGGCTCAGAGACCCAGTACTTC. This codes for CASSVSASGGSETQYF. The entire variable domain, with the rest obtained from reference TRBV9 and TRBJ2-5, is as follows: DSGVTQTPKHLITATGQRVTLRCSPRSGDLSVYWYQQSLDQGLQFLIQYYNGEERAKGNILERFSAQQFPDLHSELNLSSLELGDSALYFCASSVSASGGSETQYFGPGTRLLVL.

In this sample, this clonotype turned up many times. The chain carries TRBV7-3 and TRBJ1-2, with 8 bases fitting TRBD1. CDR3 length: 14 residues. V was clipped by 5 bases and J by 4 bases; unmatched bases: 6. Germline V gene data show CDR1 as SGHTA and CDR2 as FQGTGA. CDR3 sequence (DNA): TGTGCCAGCAGCCCTGGACAGGGTGGCTATGGCTACACCTTC. Translating it yields CASSPGQGGYGYTF.

The CDR3 DNA reads TGTGCCAGCAGTGACACCCTCGGACGACAGGAGCAGTTCTTC. It is translated as CASSDTLGRQEQFF. The V and J genes are TRBV6-1 and TRBJ2-1; D may be TRBD1 (5 bases). The CDR3 consists of 14 residues. Germline lookup yields CDR1 MNHNS and CDR2 SASEGT. The V and J ends lost 3 bases and 10 bases respectively, with 16 bases between them.

This chain connects TRBV10-3 to TRBJ1-2, with TRBD1 matching over 9 bases. V dropped 3 bases and J dropped 2; count of bases not matched to a gene: 7. Germline V gene data show CDR1 as ENHRY and CDR2 as SYGVKD. This CDR3 is built from 16 residues. The CDR3 loop is CAISERRQGVNYGYTF. For the CDR3, the DNA is TGTGCCATCAGTGAAAGGAGACAGGGGGTCAACTATGGCTACACCTTC.

This clonotype was seen at least ten times. The CDR3 DNA follows: TGTGCCAGCAGTCAAACCTGGGACAGGGGGCGAAACATTCAGTACTTC. Encoded protein: CASSQTWDRGRNIQYF. The V gene is TRBV12-3 or TRBV12-4, the J gene TRBJ2-4; 12 bases are a match to TRBD1. This CDR3 comprises 16 residues. Trimming cost V 5 bases and J 6 bases; bases outside gene matches: 8.

This clonotype was seen a few times. The chain recombines TRBV7-9 with TRBJ2-7; no clear D gene. CDR3 length equals 14 residues. V lost 4 bases and J 0 bases, leaving 10 bases between the germline ends. Germline V gene lookup returns CDR1 SEHNR and CDR2 FQNEAQ (reference sequence). CDR3 bases: TGTGCCAGCAGCTCTCTTTTGAGCTCCTACGAGCAGTACTTC. Translated, it gives CASSSLLSSYEQYF.

J is TRBJ1-5 and V is TRBV7-9; no clear D gene. Trimming stripped 1 base from V and 8 bases from J, with 12 bases between. From germline, CDR1 is SEHNR and CDR2 FQNEAQ (reference sequence). The CDR3 contains 14 residues. CDR3 residues: CASSLEGLGKPQHF. The CDR3 bases are TGTGCCAGCAGCTTAGAAGGGTTGGGAAAGCCCCAGCATTTT.

This clonotype was observed a few times. The chain is built from TRBV11-1 and TRBJ2-7, with D hard to call. Germline CDR1 is SGHAT and CDR2 is FQDESV (reference sequence). The CDR3 spans 15 residues. The germline V and J ends were trimmed by 2 bases and 3 bases, with 14 bases remaining between them. DNA of the CDR3: TGTGCCAGCAGCTTACAGCTTTCGACCGTCTACGAGCAGTACTTC. This sequence encodes CASSLQLSTVYEQYF.

The CDR3 region is CATSRGGSTDTQYF. Written as DNA, the CDR3 is TGTGCCACCAGTCGGGGGGGTAGCACAGATACGCAGTATTTT. This chain connects TRBV15 to TRBJ2-3; 8 bases agree with TRBD2. The CDR3 spans 14 residues. J gave up 0 bases and V 6 bases, and 2 bases lay outside the gene matches. Germline-derived CDR1 and CDR2 are LNHNV and YYDKDF (reference sequence).

The chain joins TRBV3-1 to TRBJ2-5, with D possibly TRBD1 on 9 matching bases. The CDR3 consists of 17 residues. Trimming took 0 bases from V and 3 from J, leaving 17 bases between them. Germline V CDR1 and CDR2: LGHDT, YNNKEL (reference sequence). The CDR3 spells CASSQDPGGTGKETQYF. CDR3 sequence (DNA): TGTGCCAGCAGCCAAGATCCGGGGGGGACAGGGAAAGAGACCCAGTACTTC.

This clonotype was seen repeatedly, ten times or more. The chain combines TRBV7-2 with TRBJ2-5; D is unclear. The CDR3 has 13 residues. CDR1 is SGHTA, CDR2 FQGNSA, per germline. The V end lost 1 base, the J end lost 5 bases, and 8 bases lay between the germline ends. The CDR3 reads CASSLGRFETQYF. The DNA of the CDR3 is TGTGCCAGCAGCTTAGGTCGGTTTGAGACCCAGTACTTC.

This clonotype was counted a few times. The CDR3 reads CASSSREAYEQYF. Written as DNA, the CDR3 is TGTGCCAGCAGCTCCAGGGAGGCCTACGAGCAGTACTTC. The V call is TRBV7-9, the J call TRBJ2-7, with D perhaps matching TRBD2 (6 bases). CDR1 is SEHNR, CDR2 FQNEAQ, per germline (reference sequence). The CDR3 has 13 residues. V was cut by 4 bases and J by 2 bases, with 9 bases left in between.

This clonotype has only a few counts. V gene TRBV19 combines with J gene TRBJ1-5, with D uncertain. Per the germline V gene, CDR1 is LNHDA and CDR2 is SQIVND (reference sequence). This CDR3 is built from 13 residues. The V and J ends lost 1 base and 0 bases respectively, with 1 base between them. The CDR3 nucleotides are TGTGCCAGTAGTATAGCTAGCAATCAGCCCCAGCATTTT. Amino acid sequence: CASSIASNQPQHF.